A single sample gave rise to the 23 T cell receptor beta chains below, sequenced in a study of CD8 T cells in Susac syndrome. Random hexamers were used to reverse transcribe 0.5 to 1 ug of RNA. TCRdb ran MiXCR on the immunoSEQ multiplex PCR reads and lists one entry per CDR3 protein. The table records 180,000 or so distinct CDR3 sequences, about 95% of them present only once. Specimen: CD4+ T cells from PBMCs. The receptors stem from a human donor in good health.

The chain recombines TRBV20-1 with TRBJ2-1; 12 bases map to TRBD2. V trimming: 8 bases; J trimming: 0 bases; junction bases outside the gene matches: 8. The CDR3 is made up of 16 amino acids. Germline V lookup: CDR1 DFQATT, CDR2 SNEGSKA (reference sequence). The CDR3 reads CSPRASGRDSYNEQFF. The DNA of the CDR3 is TGCAGTCCTCGGGCTAGCGGGAGGGACTCCTACAATGAGCAGTTCTTC.

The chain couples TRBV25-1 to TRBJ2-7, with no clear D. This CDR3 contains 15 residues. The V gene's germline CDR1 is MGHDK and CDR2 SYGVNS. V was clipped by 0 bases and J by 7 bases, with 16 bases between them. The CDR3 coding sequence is TGTGCCAGCAGTGAATATCGGACGGCCGCCGGGGAGCAGTACTTC. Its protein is CASSEYRTAAGEQYF.

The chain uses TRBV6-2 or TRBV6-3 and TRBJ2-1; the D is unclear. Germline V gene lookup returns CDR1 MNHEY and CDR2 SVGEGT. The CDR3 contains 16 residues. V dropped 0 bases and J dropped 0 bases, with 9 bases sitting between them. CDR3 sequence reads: CASSYSMGSSYNEQFF. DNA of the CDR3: TGTGCCAGCAGTTACTCCATGGGGTCCTCCTACAATGAGCAGTTCTTC.

CDR3 nucleotides: TGTGCCTGGAGTGTAGGACTAGCGGCAGAGGATGAGCAGTTCTTC. Translated, it gives CAWSVGLAAEDEQFF. This chain joins TRBV30 and TRBJ2-1; 10 bases line up with TRBD2. This CDR3 is built from 15 residues. Germline-derived CDR1 and CDR2 are GTSNPN and SVGIG (reference sequence). After removal of 0 bases from V and 8 bases from J, the junction contained 7 bases not matched to a gene.

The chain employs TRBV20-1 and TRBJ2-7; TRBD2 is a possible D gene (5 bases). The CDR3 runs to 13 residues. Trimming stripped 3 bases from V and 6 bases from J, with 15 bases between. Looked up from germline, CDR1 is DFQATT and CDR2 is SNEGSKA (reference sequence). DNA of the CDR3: TGCAGTGCTAGGCGAACCGGACTGTTCGAGCAGTACTTC. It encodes CSARRTGLFEQYF.

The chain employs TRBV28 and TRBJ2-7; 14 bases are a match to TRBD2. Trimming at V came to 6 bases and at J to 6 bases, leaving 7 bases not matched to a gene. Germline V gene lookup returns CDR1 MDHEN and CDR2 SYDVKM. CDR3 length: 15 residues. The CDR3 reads CASSQGLAGVGEQYF. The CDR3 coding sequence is TGTGCCAGCAGCCAGGGACTAGCGGGAGTGGGCGAGCAGTACTTC.

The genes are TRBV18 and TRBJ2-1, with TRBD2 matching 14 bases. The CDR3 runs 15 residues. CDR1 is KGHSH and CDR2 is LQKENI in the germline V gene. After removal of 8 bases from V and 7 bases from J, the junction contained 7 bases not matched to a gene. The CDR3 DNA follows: TGTGCCAGCGGGGAAGGACTAGCGGGAGGAAATGAGCAGTTCTTC. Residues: CASGEGLAGGNEQFF.

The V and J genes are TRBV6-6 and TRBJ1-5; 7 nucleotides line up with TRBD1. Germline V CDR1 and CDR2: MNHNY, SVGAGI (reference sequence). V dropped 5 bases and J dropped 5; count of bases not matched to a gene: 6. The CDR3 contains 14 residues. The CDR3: CASSPRTGDQPQHF. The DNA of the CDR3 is TGTGCCAGCAGTCCCAGGACAGGTGATCAGCCCCAGCATTTT.

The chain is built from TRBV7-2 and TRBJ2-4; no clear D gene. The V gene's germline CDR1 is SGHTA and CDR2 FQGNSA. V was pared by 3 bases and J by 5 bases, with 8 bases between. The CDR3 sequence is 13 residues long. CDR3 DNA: TGTGCCAGCAGCTTTGTAGCAGAAAACATTCAGTACTTC. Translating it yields CASSFVAENIQYF.

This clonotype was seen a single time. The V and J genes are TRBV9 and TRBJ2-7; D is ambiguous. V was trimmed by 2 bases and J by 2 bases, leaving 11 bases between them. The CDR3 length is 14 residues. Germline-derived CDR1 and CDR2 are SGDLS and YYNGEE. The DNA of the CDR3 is TGTGCCAGCAGCGTTATGGCGGAACCCTACGAGCAGTACTTC. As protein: CASSVMAEPYEQYF.

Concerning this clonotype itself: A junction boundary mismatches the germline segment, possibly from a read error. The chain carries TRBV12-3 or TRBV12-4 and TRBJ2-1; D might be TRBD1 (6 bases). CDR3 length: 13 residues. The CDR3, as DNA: TGTGCCAGCAGTTTGGACAGCTACAGTGAGCAGTTCTTC. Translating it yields CASSLDSYSEQFF.

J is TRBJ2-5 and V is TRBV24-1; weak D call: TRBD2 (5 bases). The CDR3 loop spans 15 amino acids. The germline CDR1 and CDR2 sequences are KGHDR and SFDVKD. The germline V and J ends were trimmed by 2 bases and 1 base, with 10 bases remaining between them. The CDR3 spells CATSDWTRGQETQYF. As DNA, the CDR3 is TGTGCCACCAGTGATTGGACTCGAGGCCAAGAGACCCAGTACTTC.

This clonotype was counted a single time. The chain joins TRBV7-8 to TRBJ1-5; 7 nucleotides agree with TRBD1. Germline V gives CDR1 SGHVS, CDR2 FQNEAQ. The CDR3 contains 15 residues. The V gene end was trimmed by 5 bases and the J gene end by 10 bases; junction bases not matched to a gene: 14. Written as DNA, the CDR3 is TGTGCCAGCAGCACCCGGATTAACGACAGGGATCCCCAGCATTTT. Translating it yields CASSTRINDRDPQHF.

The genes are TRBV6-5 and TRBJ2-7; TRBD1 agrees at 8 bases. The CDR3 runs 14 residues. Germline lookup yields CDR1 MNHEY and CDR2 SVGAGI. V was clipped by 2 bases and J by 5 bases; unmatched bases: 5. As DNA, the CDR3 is TGTGCCAGCAGTTACGACGTCAGGGGGCACGAGCAGTACTTC. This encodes CASSYDVRGHEQYF.

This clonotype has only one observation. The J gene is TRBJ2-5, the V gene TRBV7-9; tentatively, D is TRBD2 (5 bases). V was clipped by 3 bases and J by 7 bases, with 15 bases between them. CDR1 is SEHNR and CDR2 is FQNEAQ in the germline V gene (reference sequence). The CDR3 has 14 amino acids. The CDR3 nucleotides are TGTGCCAGCAGCTTGGTCGTCAGTGAGGGGACCCAGTACTTC. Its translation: CASSLVVSEGTQYF.

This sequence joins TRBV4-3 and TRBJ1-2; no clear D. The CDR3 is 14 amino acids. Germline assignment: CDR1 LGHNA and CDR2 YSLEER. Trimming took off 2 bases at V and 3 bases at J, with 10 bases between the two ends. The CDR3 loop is CASSQLGLYYGYTF. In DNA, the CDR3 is TGCGCCAGCAGCCAACTCGGACTTTACTATGGCTACACCTTC.

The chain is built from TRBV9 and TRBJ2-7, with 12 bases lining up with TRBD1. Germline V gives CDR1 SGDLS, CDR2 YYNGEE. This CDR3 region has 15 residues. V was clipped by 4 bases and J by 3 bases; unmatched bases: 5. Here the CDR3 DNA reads TGTGCCAGCAGCTCCGGGACAGGGGGCTTCTACGAGCAGTACTTC. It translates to CASSSGTGGFYEQYF.

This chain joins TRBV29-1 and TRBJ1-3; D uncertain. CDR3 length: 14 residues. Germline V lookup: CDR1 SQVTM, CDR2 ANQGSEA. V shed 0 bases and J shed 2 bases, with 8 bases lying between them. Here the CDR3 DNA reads TGCAGCGTTGAAGATAACACAGCTGGAAACACCATATATTTT. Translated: CSVEDNTAGNTIYF.

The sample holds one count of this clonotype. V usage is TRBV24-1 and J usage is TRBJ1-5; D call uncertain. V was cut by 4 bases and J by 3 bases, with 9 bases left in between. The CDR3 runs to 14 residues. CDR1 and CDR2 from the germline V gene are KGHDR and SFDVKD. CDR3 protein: CATSEAYYNQPQHF. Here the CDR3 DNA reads TGTGCCACCAGTGAGGCTTACTACAATCAGCCCCAGCATTTT.

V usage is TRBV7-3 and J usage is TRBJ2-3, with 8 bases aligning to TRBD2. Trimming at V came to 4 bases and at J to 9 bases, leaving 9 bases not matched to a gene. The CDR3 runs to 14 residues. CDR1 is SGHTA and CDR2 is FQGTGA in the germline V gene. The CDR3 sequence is CASSSQDQRGTQYF. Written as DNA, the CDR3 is TGTGCCAGCAGCTCCCAAGACCAGCGGGGGACGCAGTATTTT.

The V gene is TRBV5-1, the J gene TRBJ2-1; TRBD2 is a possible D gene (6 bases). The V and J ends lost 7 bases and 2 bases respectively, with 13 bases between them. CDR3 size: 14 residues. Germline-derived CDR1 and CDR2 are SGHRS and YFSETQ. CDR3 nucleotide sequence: TGCGCCAGCTCTGGAGGGAATGCCTACAATGAGCAGTTCTTC. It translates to CASSGGNAYNEQFF.

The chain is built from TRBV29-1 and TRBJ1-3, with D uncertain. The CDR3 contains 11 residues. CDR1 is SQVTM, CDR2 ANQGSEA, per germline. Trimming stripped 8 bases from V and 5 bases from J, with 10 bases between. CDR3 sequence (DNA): TGCAGCTCCGACCCAAGAAACACCATATATTTT. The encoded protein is CSSDPRNTIYF.

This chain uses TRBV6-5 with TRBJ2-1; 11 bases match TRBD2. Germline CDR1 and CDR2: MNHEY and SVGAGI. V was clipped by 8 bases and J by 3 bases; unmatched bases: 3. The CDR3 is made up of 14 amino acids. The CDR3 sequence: CASCLAGGYNEQFF. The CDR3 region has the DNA TGTGCCAGCTGCCTAGCGGGGGGCTACAATGAGCAGTTCTTC.